The 18 T cell receptor beta chains below were found in one sample sequenced in a study of blood T cell repertoires in COVID-19. Measured with immunoSEQ multiplex PCR; TCRdb has only the in-frame clones, and not every one. This table holds 300,000 or so clones, 80% to 90% found once. The sequencing input was peripheral blood. The receptors were gathered from a woman aged 40 to 50 with acute or convalescent COVID-19.

CDR3 coding DNA: TGCGCCAGCAGCTTGGAGCACAGCCTTATTAATTCACCCCTCCACTTT. This encodes CASSLEHSLINSPLHF. The chain has TRBV5-1 and TRBJ1-6, with D unclear. This CDR3 comprises 16 residues. The germline V and J ends were trimmed by 0 bases and 6 bases, with 13 bases remaining between them. CDR1 and CDR2 (germline): SGHRS, YFSETQ.

V gene TRBV21-1 combines with J gene TRBJ2-3; the listed D gene, TRBD2, was not tested against the DNA. TRBV21-1 is described as a pseudogene. The CDR3 extends over 16 amino acids. This CDR3 reads CASSQGRGAASDTQYF. The CDR3 DNA reads as TGTGCCAGCAGCCAAGGCCGGGGGGCGGCTTCAGATACGCAGTATTTT.

The genes are TRBV5-1 and TRBJ1-2, with 8 bases lining up with TRBD1. Per the germline V gene, CDR1 is SGHRS and CDR2 is YFSETQ. The CDR3 length is 16 residues. Germline trimming cut 2 bases from V and 4 bases from J; bases unmatched to any gene: 10. CDR3 coding DNA: TGCGCCAGCAGCTTCGACAGGGGCCCTATCAGCTATGGCTACACCTTC. Translation gives CASSFDRGPISYGYTF.

CDR3 residues: CASSQPTDSFNQPQHF. For the CDR3, the DNA is TGCGCCAGCAGCCAACCAACCGACAGTTTCAATCAGCCCCAGCATTTT. The chain is built from TRBV4-1 and TRBJ1-5, with D possibly matching TRBD1 (5 bases). Germline assignment: CDR1 MGHRA and CDR2 YSYEKL. The V and J ends lost 2 bases and 3 bases respectively, with 14 bases between them. This CDR3 is 16 amino acids long.

J is TRBJ2-3 and V is TRBV7-2; 9 positions match TRBD1. V was pared by 4 bases and J by 7 bases, with 6 bases of the junction left unmatched. CDR1 and CDR2 (germline): SGHTA, FQGNSA. The CDR3 consists of 14 residues. The CDR3, as DNA: TGTGCCAGCAGCTCGGGACAGGGAAGGAATACGCAGTATTTT. This codes for CASSSGQGRNTQYF. Using reference TRBV7-2 and TRBJ2-3 for the parts outside the CDR3, the full variable domain is GAGVSQSPSNKVTEKGKDVELRCDPISGHTALYWYRQSLGQGLEFLIYFQGNSAPDKSGLPSDRFSAERTGGSVSTLTIQRTQQEDSAVYLCASSSGQGRNTQYFGPGTRLTVL.

The chain combines TRBV29-1 with TRBJ1-4; D is uncertain. Germline V gene sequence: CDR1 SQVTM, CDR2 ANQGSEA. The CDR3 is 13 amino acids. Trimming took 5 bases from V and 2 from J, leaving 9 bases between them. This CDR3 reads CSVSPGTNEKLFF. The CDR3 DNA reads as TGCAGCGTTTCGCCAGGTACTAATGAAAAACTGTTTTTT.

The rearrangement uses TRBV5-1 and TRBJ2-5; TRBD1 agrees at 7 bases. The CDR3 covers 14 residues. With 2 bases clipped from V and 5 bases from J, the junction kept 6 bases outside the gene matches. Germline V gene lookup returns CDR1 SGHRS and CDR2 YFSETQ. The CDR3 sequence: CASSFETGLETQYF. The CDR3 DNA reads as TGCGCCAGCAGCTTCGAGACAGGGCTGGAGACCCAGTACTTC.

CDR3 amino acids: CASSPEGAGGPRFDTQYF. Written as DNA, the CDR3 is TGTGCCAGCAGCCCGGAAGGGGCGGGGGGACCTCGTTTCGATACGCAGTATTTT. The chain employs TRBV3-1 (or the pseudogene TRBV3-2) and TRBJ2-3; 8 bases map to TRBD2. Trimming at V came to 4 bases and at J to 6 bases, leaving 18 bases not matched to a gene. Germline values: CDR1 LGHDT, CDR2 YNNKEL (reference sequence). The CDR3 covers 18 residues.

The rearrangement uses TRBV2 and TRBJ2-1, with a tentative D call TRBD2 (6 bases). Germline CDR1 reads SNHLY; CDR2 reads FYNNEI. V gave up 6 bases and J gave up 9 bases, with 21 bases separating them. CDR3 length: 15 residues. CDR3: CASSEPGLGFFEQFF. Here the CDR3 DNA reads TGTGCCAGCAGCGAACCGGGACTGGGCTTTTTTGAGCAGTTCTTC. Together with reference TRBV2 and TRBJ2-1, the CDR3 gives the full variable domain: EPEVTQTPSHQVTQMGQEVILRCVPISNHLYFYWYRQILGQKVEFLVSFYNNEISEKSEIFDDQFSVERPDGSNFTLKIRSTKLEDSAMYFCASSEPGLGFFEQFFGPGTRLTVL.

This clone came up a few times. The chain recombines TRBV19 with TRBJ1-1; TRBD1 is a possible D gene (5 bases). CDR3 length: 14 amino acids. The germline CDR1 and CDR2 sequences are LNHDA and SQIVND (reference sequence). Deletions cut 5 bases from V and 3 bases from J, with 13 bases between. CDR3 nucleotide sequence: TGTGCCAGTAGTGTCTGGGGGGGGTACACTGAAGCTTTCTTT. Its protein is CASSVWGGYTEAFF.

V gene TRBV4-2 combines with J gene TRBJ2-3; 9 positions match TRBD1. Germline V gene lookup returns CDR1 LGHNA and CDR2 YNFKEQ. This CDR3 is 15 amino acids long. Germline trimming cut 4 bases from V and 3 bases from J; bases unmatched to any gene: 5. CDR3 in amino acids: CASSLVDRGTDTQYF. The CDR3 DNA sequence: TGTGCCAGCAGCCTTGTGGACAGGGGTACAGATACGCAGTATTTT.

The gene calls are TRBV5-6 and TRBJ2-1; the D gene is possibly TRBD2 (6 bases). V was cut by 4 bases and J by 5 bases, with 19 bases left in between. Germline V gives CDR1 SGHDT, CDR2 YYEEEE. CDR3 size: 16 residues. Written as DNA, the CDR3 is TGTGCCAGCAGCACGGAGGGCCTAGGTTCGCACAATGAGCAGTTCTTC. This encodes CASSTEGLGSHNEQFF. Variable domain in full (rest from reference TRBV5-6 and TRBJ2-1): DAGVTQSPTHLIKTRGQQVTLRCSPKSGHDTVSWYQQALGQGPQFIFQYYEEEERQRGNFPDRFSGHQFPNYSSELNVNALLLGDSALYLCASSTEGLGSHNEQFFGPGTRLTVL.

Here the CDR3 reads CASKDRADTEAFF. The CDR3 DNA reads as TGTGCCAGCAAAGACAGGGCGGACACTGAAGCTTTCTTT. The chain is built from TRBV5-5 and TRBJ1-1; 7 positions match TRBD1. Trimming removed 6 bases from V and 3 bases from J; junction bases left unmatched: 5. Per the germline V gene, CDR1 is SGHKS and CDR2 is YYEKEE (reference sequence). CDR3 length equals 13 residues.

The chain couples TRBV12-3 or TRBV12-4 to TRBJ2-1; TRBD2 might be the D (6 bases). Trimming took 6 bases from V and 7 from J, leaving 13 bases between them. The length of the CDR3 is 13 residues. This CDR3 is CASSLGTHNEQFF. CDR3 DNA: TGTGCCAGCAGCCTAGGGACTCATAATGAGCAGTTCTTC.

This chain links TRBV27 with TRBJ1-4; D is unresolved. CDR1 MNHEY and CDR2 SMNVEV come from the germline V gene (reference sequence). The V gene lost 2 bases and the J gene lost 0 bases, with 4 bases spanning the gap. The CDR3 totals 14 residues. The CDR3 here is CASSLLATNEKLFF. CDR3 coding DNA: TGTGCCAGCAGTTTACTTGCAACTAATGAAAAACTGTTTTTT.

The chain carries TRBV6-5 and TRBJ1-2; perhaps TRBD1 as D (5 bases). Germline CDR1 and CDR2: MNHEY and SVGAGI. V shed 4 bases and J shed 5 bases, with 11 bases lying between them. The CDR3 extends over 13 amino acids. Here the CDR3 reads CASSSGTPYGYTF. The CDR3, as DNA: TGTGCCAGCAGTTCCGGGACTCCATATGGCTACACCTTC.

This chain joins TRBV6-1 and TRBJ2-7; 12 bases map to TRBD2. CDR1 MNHNS and CDR2 SASEGT come from the germline V gene. The CDR3 covers 17 residues. Germline trimming cut 6 bases from V and 0 bases from J; bases unmatched to any gene: 9. DNA of the CDR3: TGTGCCAGCAGCGAACTAGCGGGGGGCCCCAGCTCCTACGAGCAGTACGTC. Its translation: CASSELAGGPSSYEQYV.

V gene TRBV19 combines with J gene TRBJ2-2; maybe TRBD1 (6 bases). Germline CDR1 LNHDA, CDR2 SQIVND (reference sequence). The CDR3 is 17 amino acids. The V gene lost 5 bases and the J gene lost 0 bases, with 16 bases spanning the gap. Written as DNA, the CDR3 is TGTGCCAGTAGTCCACAGGGTTGGATTGCGAACACCGGGGAGCTGTTTTTT. Amino acids: CASSPQGWIANTGELFF.